Following are 22 T cell receptor beta chains from one sample sequenced in a study of early T cells in non-severe SARS-CoV-2 infection. TCRdb recomputed calls from the 5' RACE reads with MiXCR, one row per CDR3 protein. This table has about 60,000 distinct CDR3 sequences, approximately 12% appearing once. The specimen sequenced was whole blood. The receptors were gathered from an adult who was a healthcare worker with PCR-confirmed SARS-CoV-2 infection or an uninfected control (not recorded which).

This clonotype showed up just a few times. The V gene is TRBV9, the J gene TRBJ2-2; D may be TRBD1 (5 bases). CDR1 and CDR2 from the germline V gene are SGDLS and YYNGEE. Trimming removed 5 bases from V and 2 bases from J, with 10 bases in between. The CDR3 length is 14 residues. In DNA form, the CDR3 reads TGTGCCAGCAGACTGACAGTTAACACCGGGGAGCTGTTTTTT. Its protein product is CASRLTVNTGELFF.

By sample share, this clonotype is large. This rearrangement joins TRBV11-2 to TRBJ2-1, with a weak D call TRBD2 (7 bases). V was cut by 3 bases and J by 8 bases, with 17 bases left in between. The germline gives CDR1 SGHAT, CDR2 FQNNGV. CDR3 length equals 15 residues. CDR3 in DNA: TGTGCCAGCAGCTTCTGGGGGGGGCCCCCGGATGAGCAGTTCTTC. It encodes CASSFWGGPPDEQFF.

The rearrangement uses TRBV5-1 and TRBJ2-5; 12 bases map to TRBD1. The CDR3 spans 15 residues. Per germline, CDR1 SGHRS and CDR2 YFSETQ. The junction had 6 bases not matched to a gene; V was cut back by 4 bases and J by 5 bases. The CDR3 spells CASSPGTGGRETQYF. The CDR3 DNA reads TGCGCCAGCAGCCCCGGGACAGGGGGCAGGGAGACCCAGTACTTC.

This clonotype was seen ten or more times. At one boundary the junction diverges from the germline segment, which might be a read error. For the CDR3, the DNA is TGTGCTAGCAGCCTGGGGCCTTCGTCAGCCTACGAGCAGTACTTC. Protein product: CASSLGPSSAYEQYF. The chain couples TRBV7-7 to TRBJ2-7; perhaps TRBD1 as D (5 bases). The germline V gene has CDR1 SSHAT and CDR2 FNYEAQ (reference sequence). This CDR3 is built from 15 residues.

This clonotype was counted many times. The genes are TRBV4-3 and TRBJ2-7, with D possibly matching TRBD1 (6 bases). Germline V gene lookup returns CDR1 LGHNA and CDR2 YSLEER. The CDR3 is 14 amino acids. The germline V and J ends were trimmed by 2 bases and 1 base, with 9 bases remaining between them. The CDR3 loop reads CASSQNRESYEQYF. The CDR3, as DNA: TGCGCCAGCAGCCAAAACAGGGAGTCCTACGAGCAGTACTTC.

In this sample, this clonotype turned up a few times. The chain joins TRBV29-1 to TRBJ2-7, with no clear D. Trimming stripped 0 bases from V and 5 bases from J, with 5 bases between. CDR3 size: 11 residues. Germline V lookup: CDR1 SQVTM, CDR2 ANQGSEA. The CDR3 coding sequence is TGCAGCGTTGAAGACCGAGACGAGCAGTACTTC. Translated: CSVEDRDEQYF.

Only a few counts were recorded for this clonotype. The chain links TRBV2 to TRBJ2-3; 7 bases map to TRBD2. The CDR3 runs to 15 residues. Trimming removed 6 bases from V and 2 bases from J; junction bases left unmatched: 8. Looked up from germline, CDR1 is SNHLY and CDR2 is FYNNEI. The CDR3 protein is CASRGMLADTDTQYF. The CDR3 nucleotides read TGTGCCAGCAGAGGGATGCTAGCGGACACAGATACGCAGTATTTT.

At least ten counts were recorded for this clonotype. The V gene is TRBV5-1, the J gene TRBJ2-3; D gene unclear. V was trimmed by 1 base and J by 0 bases, leaving 6 bases between them. The CDR3 extends over 14 amino acids. Germline V CDR1 and CDR2: SGHRS, YFSETQ. CDR3 amino acids: CASSLRPSTDTQYF. CDR3 in DNA: TGCGCCAGCAGCTTGAGACCGAGCACAGATACGCAGTATTTT.

This clonotype was counted a few times. The CDR3 DNA reads as TGTGCCAGCAGTCCCACCCAAGGAGATACGCAGTATTTT. This sequence encodes CASSPTQGDTQYF. V is TRBV12-3 or TRBV12-4 and J is TRBJ2-3; D call uncertain. V was trimmed by 5 bases and J by 5 bases, leaving 11 bases between them. This CDR3 has 13 amino acids.

This clonotype is labeled as medium-sized. The V and J genes are TRBV27 and TRBJ2-6; possible D gene TRBD2, 5 bases. Trimming cost V 6 bases and J 4 bases, with 10 bases left between them. Looked up from germline, CDR1 is MNHEY and CDR2 is SMNVEV (reference sequence). The CDR3 has 14 amino acids. CDR3 in amino acids: CASRPTTGANVLTF. The CDR3, as DNA: TGTGCCAGCAGGCCGACTACCGGGGCCAACGTCCTGACTTTC.

V is TRBV13 and J is TRBJ1-3; D is unclear. Germline assignment: CDR1 PRHDT and CDR2 FYEKMQ (reference sequence). V lost 1 base and J lost 0, with 16 bases in between. This CDR3 has 18 amino acids. In nucleotides, the CDR3 is TGTGCCAGCAGCTTAGCCTTCTTGACGGCCAGCTCTGGAAACACCATATATTTT. It is translated as CASSLAFLTASSGNTIYF.

This clonotype was seen more than once but under ten times. The CDR3 loop is CSAQETGLQETQYF. For the CDR3, the DNA is TGCAGTGCTCAGGAAACAGGCCTCCAAGAGACCCAGTACTTC. The genes are TRBV20-1 and TRBJ2-5, with a weak D call TRBD1 (5 bases). This CDR3 spans 14 amino acids. Trimming left V 5 bases short and J 1 base short, with 14 bases between. CDR1 and CDR2 from the germline V gene are DFQATT and SNEGSKA (reference sequence).

The chain uses TRBV9 and TRBJ2-5; D ambiguous. Trimming shortened V by 0 bases and J by 2 bases, and 11 bases separated the two germline ends. CDR3 length: 15 amino acids. The V gene's germline CDR1 is SGDLS and CDR2 YYNGEE. The CDR3 nucleotides read TGTGCCAGCAGCGTAGATGCGGTGGAACAAGAGACCCAGTACTTC. As protein: CASSVDAVEQETQYF.

Many counts were recorded for this clonotype. The chain combines TRBV7-8 with TRBJ1-1, with D hard to call. Germline V CDR1 and CDR2: SGHVS, FQNEAQ. V was clipped by 5 bases and J by 3 bases, with 19 bases between them. The CDR3 covers 16 residues. CDR3 nucleotide sequence: TGTGCCAGCAGCCCCTACCACAGAGTCGGGGACACTGAAGCTTTCTTT. Translated: CASSPYHRVGDTEAFF.

This clonotype was seen many times. The chain couples TRBV6-2 or TRBV6-3 to TRBJ1-5; D is unclear. Trimming shortened V by 0 bases and J by 1 base, and 7 bases separated the two germline ends. This CDR3 region has 15 residues. Germline loops: CDR1 MNHEY, CDR2 SVGEGT. CDR3 protein: CASSYSQDSNQPQHF. The CDR3 coding sequence is TGTGCCAGCAGTTACTCCCAGGACAGCAATCAGCCCCAGCATTTT.

The V call is TRBV7-9, the J call TRBJ1-5, with TRBD1 identical over 8 bases. V shed 0 bases and J 1 base; nucleotides not matched to a gene: 2. The CDR3 is made up of 16 amino acids. CDR1 and CDR2 from the germline V gene are SEHNR and FQNEAQ (reference sequence). CDR3 nucleotides: TGTGCCAGCAGCTTAGCAGACAGGGGAAGCAATCAGCCCCAGCATTTT. It is translated as CASSLADRGSNQPQHF.

CDR3 loop: CASSPRTETANEQFF. In nucleotides, the CDR3 is TGTGCCAGCTCACCACGTACGGAGACTGCCAATGAGCAGTTCTTC. V is TRBV18 and J is TRBJ2-1; D gene uncertain. There are 15 residues in the CDR3. Germline-derived CDR1 and CDR2 are KGHSH and LQKENI. The V gene lost 1 base and the J gene lost 6 bases, with 13 bases spanning the gap. The whole variable domain, remainder taken from reference TRBV18 and TRBJ2-1, is NAGVMQNPRHLVRRRGQEARLRCSPMKGHSHVYWYRQLPEEGLKFMVYLQKENIIDESGMPKERFSAEFPKEGPSILRIQQVVRGDSAAYFCASSPRTETANEQFFGPGTRLTVL.

This rearrangement joins TRBV5-1 to TRBJ2-5; the D gene is possibly TRBD1 (6 bases). The CDR3 length is 14 residues. Germline V gene data show CDR1 as SGHRS and CDR2 as YFSETQ. Trimming took off 2 bases at V and 4 bases at J, with 12 bases between the two ends. The CDR3 spells CASSFQGSGETQYF. The CDR3 DNA sequence: TGCGCCAGCAGCTTTCAGGGGTCCGGAGAGACCCAGTACTTC. Variable domain in full (rest from reference TRBV5-1 and TRBJ2-5): KAGVTQTPRYLIKTRGQQVTLSCSPISGHRSVSWYQQTPGQGLQFLFEYFSETQRNKGNFPGRFSGRQFSNSRSEMNVSTLELGDSALYLCASSFQGSGETQYFGPGTRLLVL.

At least ten counts were recorded for this clonotype. This sequence joins TRBV29-1 and TRBJ2-1; D is unresolved. This CDR3 comprises 14 residues. V dropped 3 bases and J dropped 10 bases, with 19 bases sitting between them. Looked up from germline, CDR1 is SQVTM and CDR2 is ANQGSEA. CDR3 region: CSVDTTARYQEQFF. The CDR3 region has the DNA TGCAGCGTTGACACTACCGCCCGCTATCAGGAGCAGTTCTTC.

There are many counts of this clonotype. V is TRBV3-1 and J is TRBJ1-4, with a weak D call TRBD1 (6 bases). Germline V CDR1 and CDR2: LGHDT, YNNKEL (reference sequence). This CDR3 region has 16 residues. The germline V and J ends were trimmed by 5 bases and 7 bases, with 20 bases remaining between them. The CDR3 bases are TGTGCCAGCAGCTTAAGGGAAACAGGGCATAGTGAAAAACTGTTTTTT. Translating gives CASSLRETGHSEKLFF.

This clonotype came up many times. This chain links TRBV20-1 with TRBJ2-7; 13 bases agree with TRBD2. Trimming removed 6 bases from V and 2 bases from J; junction bases left unmatched: 7. The CDR3 sequence is 15 residues long. CDR1 and CDR2 (germline): DFQATT, SNEGSKA (reference sequence). CDR3 loop: CSATGTSGKPYEQYF. CDR3 coding DNA: TGCAGTGCAACCGGGACTAGCGGGAAACCCTACGAGCAGTACTTC.

This clonotype was recorded a few times. V gene TRBV7-9 combines with J gene TRBJ1-2, with 7 bases matching TRBD1. CDR1 is SEHNR and CDR2 is FQNEAQ in the germline V gene (reference sequence). After removal of 5 bases from V and 7 bases from J, the junction contained 10 bases not matched to a gene. The CDR3 runs 14 residues. The CDR3 region is CASSTELDRAGYTF. Here the CDR3 DNA reads TGTGCCAGCAGCACCGAATTAGACAGGGCTGGCTACACCTTC.